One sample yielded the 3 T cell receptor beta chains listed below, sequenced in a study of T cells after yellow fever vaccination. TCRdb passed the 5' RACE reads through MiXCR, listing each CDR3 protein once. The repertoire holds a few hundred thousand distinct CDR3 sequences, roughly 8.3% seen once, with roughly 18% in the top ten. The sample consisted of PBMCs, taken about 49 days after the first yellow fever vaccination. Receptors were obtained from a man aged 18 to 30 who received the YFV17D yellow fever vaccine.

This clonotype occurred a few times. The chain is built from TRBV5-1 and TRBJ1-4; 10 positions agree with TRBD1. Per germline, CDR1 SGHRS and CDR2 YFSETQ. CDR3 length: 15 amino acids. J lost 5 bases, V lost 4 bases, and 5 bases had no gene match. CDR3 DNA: TGCGCCAGCAGCCAAGACAGGGGGCTGAATGAAAAACTGTTTTTT. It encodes CASSQDRGLNEKLFF.

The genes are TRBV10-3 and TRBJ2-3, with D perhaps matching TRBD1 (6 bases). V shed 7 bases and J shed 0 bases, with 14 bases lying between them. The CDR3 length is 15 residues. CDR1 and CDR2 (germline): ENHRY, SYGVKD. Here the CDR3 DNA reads TGTGCCATCATCCAGGGGCCTGCTAGCACAGATACGCAGTATTTT. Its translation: CAIIQGPASTDTQYF.

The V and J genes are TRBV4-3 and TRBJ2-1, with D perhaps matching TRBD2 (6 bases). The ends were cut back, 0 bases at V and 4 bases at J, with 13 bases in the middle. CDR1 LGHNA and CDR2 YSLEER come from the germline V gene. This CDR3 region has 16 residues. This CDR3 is CASSQDSGVSYNEQFF. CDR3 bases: TGCGCCAGCAGCCAAGATTCGGGGGTTTCGTACAATGAGCAGTTCTTC.